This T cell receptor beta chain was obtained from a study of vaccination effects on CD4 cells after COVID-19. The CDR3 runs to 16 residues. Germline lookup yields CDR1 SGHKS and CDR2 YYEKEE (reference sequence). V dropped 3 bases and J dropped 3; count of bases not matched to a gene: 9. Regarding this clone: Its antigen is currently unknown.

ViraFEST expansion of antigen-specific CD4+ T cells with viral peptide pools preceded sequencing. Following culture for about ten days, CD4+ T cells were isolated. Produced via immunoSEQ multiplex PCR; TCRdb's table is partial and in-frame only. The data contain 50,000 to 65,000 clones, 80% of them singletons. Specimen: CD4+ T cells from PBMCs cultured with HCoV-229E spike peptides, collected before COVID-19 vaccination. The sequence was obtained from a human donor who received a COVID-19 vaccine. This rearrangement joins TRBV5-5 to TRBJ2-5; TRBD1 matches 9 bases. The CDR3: CASSWSGTGLKETQYF. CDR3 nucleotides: TGTGCCAGCAGCTGGTCCGGGACAGGGCTAAAAGAGACCCAGTACTTC.